This note documents a single T cell receptor (beta chain) sequence. Its antigen is not identified. The data derive from a study of OX40 agonist ivuxolimab in advanced cancers. About the study: Males comprised roughly four fifths of the group, whose mean age was approximately 61 years (range 23 to 79). Study results and caveats: Dose levels from 0.1 to 3.0 mg/kg saw CD4+ and CD8+ blood T cells expand clonally by week 6.

Sequenced by immunoSEQ multiplex PCR; TCRdb stores in-frame clones only, minus some. The sample contains tens of thousands of clones, around 84% of which appear only once. The germline V gene has CDR1 MDHEN and CDR2 SYDVKM. CDR3 length equals 16 residues. The V end lost 4 bases, the J end lost 0 bases, and 13 bases lay between the germline ends. This TCR was recovered from an adult with an advanced solid tumor such as melanoma, head and neck, liver or kidney cancer. Specimen: CD4+ or CD8+ T cells sorted from blood, collected in a trial of the OX40 agonist ivuxolimab. This chain connects TRBV28 to TRBJ1-5; tentative D call: TRBD1 (5 bases). The CDR3 nucleotides are TGTGCCAGCAGTTCCCCGGGGCTGCTTAGCAATCAGCCCCAGCATTTT. Amino acid sequence: CASSSPGLLSNQPQHF.